These 13 T cell receptor beta chains came from one sample sequenced in a study of T cell repertoires in cytomegalovirus infection. Antigens for these TCRs are unknown. TCRdb analysed the reads with MiXCR anew, one entry per CDR3 protein. The data show approximately 600,000 distinct CDR3 sequences, 40% seen once. Sequencing used cultured PBMCs, obtained from culture after CMV antigen stimulation. These receptors came from a human donor in good health (CMV status not recorded). Some clones in this sample may be carry-over from other donors' samples.

The table lists this clonotype with a few counts. The chain combines TRBV19 with TRBJ2-3, with D tentatively TRBD2 (5 bases). Trimming removed 1 base at V and 1 base at J, with 9 bases between. The CDR3 length is 15 residues. CDR1 and CDR2 from the germline V gene are LNHDA and SQIVND (reference sequence). In DNA, the CDR3 is TGTGCCAGTAGTATAGGGACTTACCGCACAGATACGCAGTATTTT. Protein: CASSIGTYRTDTQYF. Full variable domain (rest looked up from reference TRBV19 and TRBJ2-3): DGGITQSPKYLFRKEGQNVTLSCEQNLNHDAMYWYRQDPGQGLRLIYYSQIVNDFQKGDIAEGYSVSREKKESFPLTVTSAQKNPTAFYLCASSIGTYRTDTQYFGPGTRLTVL.

J is TRBJ2-7 and V is TRBV2; 9 bases match TRBD2. The trim removed 1 base at V and 4 bases at J, leaving 2 bases unmatched. Germline CDR1 reads SNHLY; CDR2 reads FYNNEI. The CDR3 sequence is 14 residues long. The CDR3 DNA reads as TGTGCCAGCAGTGAAGGGGCGGGAGGGTACGAGCAGTACTTC. Protein: CASSEGAGGYEQYF.

This rearrangement joins TRBV10-3 to TRBJ1-1, with 8 bases lining up with TRBD1. The CDR3 is made up of 13 amino acids. Germline CDR1 reads ENHRY; CDR2 reads SYGVKD. With V trimmed by 5 bases and J by 4 bases, 3 bases remained unmatched. The CDR3 DNA reads as TGTGCCATCAGTCCTGACAGGGGCACTGAAGCTTTCTTT. Residues: CAISPDRGTEAFF.

The rearrangement joins TRBV7-2 to TRBJ2-5; the match to TRBD2 covers 10 bases. This CDR3 is 14 amino acids long. V shed 4 bases and J 5 bases; nucleotides not matched to a gene: 4. Germline V lookup: CDR1 SGHTA, CDR2 FQGNSA. Here the CDR3 DNA reads TGTGCCAGCAGCTCCGGACTAGCGGCGGAGACCCAGTACTTC. It codes for CASSSGLAAETQYF. Drawing the rest from reference TRBV7-2 and TRBJ2-5, the complete variable domain is GAGVSQSPSNKVTEKGKDVELRCDPISGHTALYWYRQSLGQGLEFLIYFQGNSAPDKSGLPSDRFSAERTGGSVSTLTIQRTQQEDSAVYLCASSSGLAAETQYFGPGTRLLVL.

This clonotype occurred a few times. J is TRBJ2-5 and V is TRBV7-2; the match to TRBD1 covers 9 bases. The CDR3 loop spans 14 amino acids. Losses at the gene ends were 6 bases for V and 4 bases for J; bases not matched to a gene: 6. Germline lookup yields CDR1 SGHTA and CDR2 FQGNSA. The CDR3 here is CASRTGTGRETQYF. CDR3 nucleotides: TGTGCCAGCAGAACCGGGACAGGGCGAGAGACCCAGTACTTC.

This clonotype was counted a few times. The chain couples TRBV6-1 to TRBJ2-1; D is uncertain. This CDR3 has 13 amino acids. Germline V lookup: CDR1 MNHNS, CDR2 SASEGT. V was clipped by 5 bases and J by 5 bases, with 10 bases between them. The CDR3 protein is CASSLKSDNEQFF. The CDR3 DNA reads as TGTGCCAGCAGTCTGAAGTCTGACAATGAGCAGTTCTTC.

In this sample, this clonotype turned up a few times. The V and J genes are TRBV7-8 and TRBJ2-7; perhaps TRBD2 as D (6 bases). V lost 5 bases, J lost 6 bases, and 44 bases lay in between. The CDR3 has 23 residues. Germline assignment: CDR1 SGHVS and CDR2 FQNEAQ. The CDR3 nucleotides read TGTGCCAGCAGCCCCCACGTGCGGACGGGAGATGGGGTGTCGGTTTTTAATCTAGGCGAGCAGTACTTC. Its translation is CASSPHVRTGDGVSVFNLGEQYF. The variable domain in full, with the rest retrieved from reference TRBV7-8 and TRBJ2-7, is GAGVSQSPRYKVAKRGQDVALRCDPISGHVSLFWYQQALGQGPEFLTYFQNEAQLDKSGLPSDRFFAERPEGSVSTLKIQRTQQEDSAVYLCASSPHVRTGDGVSVFNLGEQYFGPGTRLTVT.

This clonotype occurred a few times. The chain carries TRBV7-2 and TRBJ1-2, with a weak D call TRBD1 (6 bases). This CDR3 contains 15 residues. Deletions cut 4 bases from V and 4 bases from J, with 16 bases between. The germline V gene has CDR1 SGHTA and CDR2 FQGNSA. The CDR3, as DNA: TGTGCCAGCAGCTCCCGGAGGGGGGAGGGCTATGGCTACACCTTC. Protein: CASSSRRGEGYGYTF.

This clonotype was seen more than once but under ten times. V and J are TRBV7-8 and TRBJ2-1, with 7 bases matching TRBD2. Trimming cost V 3 bases and J 5 bases; bases outside gene matches: 13. Germline V gives CDR1 SGHVS, CDR2 FQNEAQ. The CDR3 sequence is 17 residues long. The CDR3 DNA sequence: TGTGCCAGCAGCTTCCGTGGACTAGTCGGGGAACACAATGAGCAGTTCTTC. Residues: CASSFRGLVGEHNEQFF.

The chain is built from TRBV2 and TRBJ1-2; D unclear. The CDR3 covers 12 residues. V shed 6 bases and J shed 3 bases, with 8 bases lying between them. Germline V lookup: CDR1 SNHLY, CDR2 FYNNEI. CDR3 DNA sequence: TGTGCCAGCAGGAGGGTCGACTATGGCTACACCTTC. It specifies CASRRVDYGYTF.

A few counts support this clonotype. This CDR3 is CASSLGGVDEQYF. The CDR3, as DNA: TGTGCCAGCAGTTTAGGGGGAGTCGACGAGCAGTACTTC. This sequence joins TRBV27 and TRBJ2-7; D might be TRBD1 or TRBD2, each matching 5 bases. The CDR3 is 13 amino acids. The germline CDR1 and CDR2 sequences are MNHEY and SMNVEV (reference sequence). V was trimmed by 2 bases and J by 5 bases, leaving 10 bases between them.

The gene calls are TRBV11-2 and TRBJ2-6; D gene unclear. Looked up from germline, CDR1 is SGHAT and CDR2 is FQNNGV. The V end was cut by 3 bases, the J end by 1 base, with 10 bases between. The CDR3 covers 16 residues. The CDR3 nucleotides are TGTGCCAGCAGCTTCTCAGGTTTATCTGGGGCCAACGTCCTGACTTTC. It codes for CASSFSGLSGANVLTF.

The rearrangement links TRBV23-1 to TRBJ1-5; TRBD1 agrees at 7 bases. TRBV23-1 is an open reading frame whose function is uncertain. Losses at the gene ends were 3 bases for V and 2 bases for J; bases not matched to a gene: 10. The CDR3 covers 17 residues. CDR3 residues: CASSHLRKTGRNQPQHF. The CDR3 bases are TGCGCCAGCAGTCATCTTCGGAAGACAGGGCGCAATCAGCCCCAGCATTTT.